This T cell receptor (beta chain) stems from a study of neurological immune-mediated disorders. This clonotype was found many times. Looked up from germline, CDR1 is LNHDA and CDR2 is SQIVND (reference sequence). The junction had 9 bases not matched to a gene; V was cut back by 6 bases and J by 4 bases. This CDR3 spans 15 amino acids. TCRdb independently ran MiXCR on the 5' RACE reads; one entry per CDR3 protein. The data show 85,000 to 100,000 distinct CDR3 sequences, around 3.3% seen once. The TCR sequence derives from a woman aged 18-29 years with multiple sclerosis. The source material was PBMCs. The chain recombines TRBV19 with TRBJ1-5; TRBD1 matches at 7 bases. CDR3 in amino acids: CASSVGGQQNQPQHF. The CDR3 DNA reads as TGTGCCAGTAGCGTCGGGGGACAGCAAAATCAGCCCCAGCATTTT.